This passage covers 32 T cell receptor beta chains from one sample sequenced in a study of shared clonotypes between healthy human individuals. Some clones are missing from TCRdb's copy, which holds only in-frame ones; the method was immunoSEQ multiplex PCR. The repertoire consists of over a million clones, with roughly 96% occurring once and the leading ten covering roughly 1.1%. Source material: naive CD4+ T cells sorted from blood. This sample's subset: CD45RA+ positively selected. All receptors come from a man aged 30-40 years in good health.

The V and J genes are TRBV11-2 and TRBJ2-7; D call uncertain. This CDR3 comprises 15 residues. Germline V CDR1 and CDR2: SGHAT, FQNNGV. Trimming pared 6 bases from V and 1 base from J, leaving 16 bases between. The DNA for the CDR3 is TGTGCCAGCAGTCTTTCACTTGACTTATCCTACGAGCAGTACTTC. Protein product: CASSLSLDLSYEQYF.

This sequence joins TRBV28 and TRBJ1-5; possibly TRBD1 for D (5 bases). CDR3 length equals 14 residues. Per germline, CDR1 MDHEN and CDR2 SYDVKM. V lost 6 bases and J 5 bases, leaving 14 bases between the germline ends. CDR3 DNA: TGTGCCAGCAGCCGAAACACAGGTTATCAGCCCCAGCATTTT. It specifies CASSRNTGYQPQHF.

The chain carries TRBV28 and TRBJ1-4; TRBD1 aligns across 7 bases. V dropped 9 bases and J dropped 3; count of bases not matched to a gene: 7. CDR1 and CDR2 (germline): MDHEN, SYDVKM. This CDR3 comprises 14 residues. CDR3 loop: CASSVTGSNEKLFF. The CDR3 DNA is TGTGCCAGTTCTGTGACAGGGTCTAATGAAAAACTGTTTTTT. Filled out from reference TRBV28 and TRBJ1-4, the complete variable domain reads DVKVTQSSRYLVKRTGEKVFLECVQDMDHENMFWYRQDPGLGLRLIYFSYDVKMKEKGDIPEGYSVSREKKERFSLILESASTNQTSMYLCASSVTGSNEKLFFGSGTQLSVL.

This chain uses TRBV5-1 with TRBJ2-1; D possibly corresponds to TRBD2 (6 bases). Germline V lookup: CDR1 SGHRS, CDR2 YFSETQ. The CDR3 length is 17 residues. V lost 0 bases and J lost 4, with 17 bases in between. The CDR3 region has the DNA TGCGCCAGCAGCTTGGAGGGCGGGGCCCCCCCTTACAATGAGCAGTTCTTC. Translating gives CASSLEGGAPPYNEQFF.

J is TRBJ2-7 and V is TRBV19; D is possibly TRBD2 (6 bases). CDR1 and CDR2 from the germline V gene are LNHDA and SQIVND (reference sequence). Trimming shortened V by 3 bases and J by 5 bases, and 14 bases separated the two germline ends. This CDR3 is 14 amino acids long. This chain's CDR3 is CASSIGGRSDEQYF. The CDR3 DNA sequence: TGTGCCAGTAGTATTGGGGGGAGGAGTGACGAGCAGTACTTC.

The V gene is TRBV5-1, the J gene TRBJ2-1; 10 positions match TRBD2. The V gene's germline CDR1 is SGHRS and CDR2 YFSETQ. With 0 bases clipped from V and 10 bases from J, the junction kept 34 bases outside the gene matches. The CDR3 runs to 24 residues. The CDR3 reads CASSLEVAGGPFSISIHRFREQFF. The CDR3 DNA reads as TGCGCCAGCAGCTTGGAGGTAGCGGGAGGTCCCTTTTCTATATCCATTCATAGATTTAGGGAGCAGTTCTTC.

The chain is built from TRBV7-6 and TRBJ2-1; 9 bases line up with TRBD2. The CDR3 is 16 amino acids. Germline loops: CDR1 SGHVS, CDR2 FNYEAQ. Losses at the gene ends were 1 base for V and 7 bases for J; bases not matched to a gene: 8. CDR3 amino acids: CASSLGASGKGNEQFF. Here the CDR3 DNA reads TGTGCCAGCAGCTTAGGGGCTAGCGGGAAGGGAAATGAGCAGTTCTTC.

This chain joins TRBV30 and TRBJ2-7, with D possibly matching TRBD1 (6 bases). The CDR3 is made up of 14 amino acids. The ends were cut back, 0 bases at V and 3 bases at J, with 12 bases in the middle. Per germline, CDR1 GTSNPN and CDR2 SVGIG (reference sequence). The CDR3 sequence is CAWSVPDRSYEQYF. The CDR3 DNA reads TGTGCCTGGAGTGTACCCGACAGGAGCTACGAGCAGTACTTC. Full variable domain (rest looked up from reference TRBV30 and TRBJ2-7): SQTIHQWPATLVQPVGSPLSLECTVEGTSNPNLYWYRQAAGRGLQLLFYSVGIGQISSEVPQNLSASRPQDRQFILSSKKLLLSDSGFYLCAWSVPDRSYEQYFGPGTRLTVT.

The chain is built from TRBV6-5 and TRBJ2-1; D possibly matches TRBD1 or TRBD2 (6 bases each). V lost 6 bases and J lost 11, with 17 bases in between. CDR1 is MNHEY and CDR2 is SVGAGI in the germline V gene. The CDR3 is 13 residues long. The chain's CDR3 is CASSAGHNWQQFF. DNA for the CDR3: TGTGCCAGCAGCGCGGGACATAACTGGCAGCAGTTCTTC.

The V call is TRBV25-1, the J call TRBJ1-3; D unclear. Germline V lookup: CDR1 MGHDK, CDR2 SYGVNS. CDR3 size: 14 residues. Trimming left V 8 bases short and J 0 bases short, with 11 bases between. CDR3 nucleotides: TGTGCCAGCTCGGTCGAAGCCTCTGGAAACACCATATATTTT. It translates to CASSVEASGNTIYF.

This chain's CDR3 is CASTVGGTEAFF. The CDR3 DNA follows: TGCGCCAGCACCGTTGGTGGCACTGAAGCTTTCTTT. The rearrangement joins TRBV5-1 to TRBJ1-1; D gene uncertain. V gave up 6 bases and J gave up 4 bases, with 10 bases separating them. This CDR3 region has 12 residues. Germline lookup yields CDR1 SGHRS and CDR2 YFSETQ.

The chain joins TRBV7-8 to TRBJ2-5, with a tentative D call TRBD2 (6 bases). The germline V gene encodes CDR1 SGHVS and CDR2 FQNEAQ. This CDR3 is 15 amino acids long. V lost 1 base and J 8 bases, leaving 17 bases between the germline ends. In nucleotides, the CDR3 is TGTGCCAGCAGCTTAGTTCGCGGGGTCGATGGAACCCAGTACTTC. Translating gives CASSLVRGVDGTQYF.

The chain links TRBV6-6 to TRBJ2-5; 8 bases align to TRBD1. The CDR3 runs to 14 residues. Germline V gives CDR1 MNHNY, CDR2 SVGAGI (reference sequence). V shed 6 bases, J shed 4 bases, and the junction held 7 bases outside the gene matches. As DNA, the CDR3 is TGTGCCAGCAGGCCAACCGGACAGGGAGAGACCCAGTACTTC. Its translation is CASRPTGQGETQYF.

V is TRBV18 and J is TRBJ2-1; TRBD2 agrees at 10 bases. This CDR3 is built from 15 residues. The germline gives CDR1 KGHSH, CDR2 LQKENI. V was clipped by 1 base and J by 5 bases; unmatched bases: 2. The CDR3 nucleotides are TGTGCCAGCTCACCACTACTAGCGGGACACAATGAGCAGTTCTTC. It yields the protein CASSPLLAGHNEQFF.

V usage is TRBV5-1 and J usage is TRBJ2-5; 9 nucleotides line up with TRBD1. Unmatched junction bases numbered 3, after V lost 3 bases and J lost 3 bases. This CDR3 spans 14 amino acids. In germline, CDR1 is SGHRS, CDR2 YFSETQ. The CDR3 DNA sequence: TGCGCCAGCAGCTACAGGACAGGGGAAGAGACCCAGTACTTC. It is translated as CASSYRTGEETQYF.

The CDR3 DNA is TGTGCCAGCAGGGTGGGAAACACATTGGGGTCCTACGAGCAGTACTTC. The encoded protein is CASRVGNTLGSYEQYF. The gene calls are TRBV2 and TRBJ2-7; D is uncertain. Germline V gene lookup returns CDR1 SNHLY and CDR2 FYNNEI. The CDR3 contains 16 residues. Trimming cost V 6 bases and J 1 base, with 19 bases left between them.

For the CDR3, the DNA is TGTGCCAGCACCCCCCCGAGCGGGAGCTCCTACGAGCAGTACTTC. Translation gives CASTPPSGSSYEQYF. V and J are TRBV28 and TRBJ2-7; TRBD2 agrees at 8 bases. The CDR3 contains 15 residues. CDR1 is MDHEN, CDR2 SYDVKM, per germline. With V trimmed by 7 bases and J by 0 bases, 8 bases remained unmatched. The entire variable domain, with the rest obtained from reference TRBV28 and TRBJ2-7, is as follows: DVKVTQSSRYLVKRTGEKVFLECVQDMDHENMFWYRQDPGLGLRLIYFSYDVKMKEKGDIPEGYSVSREKKERFSLILESASTNQTSMYLCASTPPSGSSYEQYFGPGTRLTVT.

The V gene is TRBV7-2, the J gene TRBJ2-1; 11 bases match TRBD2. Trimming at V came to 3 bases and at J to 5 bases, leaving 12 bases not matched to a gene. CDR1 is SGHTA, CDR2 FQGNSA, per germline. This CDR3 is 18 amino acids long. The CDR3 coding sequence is TGTGCCAGCAGCTTCGCTTCGGGACTAGCGGTAGATCACAATGAGCAGTTCTTC. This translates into CASSFASGLAVDHNEQFF. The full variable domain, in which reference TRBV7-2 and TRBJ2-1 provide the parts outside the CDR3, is GAGVSQSPSNKVTEKGKDVELRCDPISGHTALYWYRQSLGQGLEFLIYFQGNSAPDKSGLPSDRFSAERTGGSVSTLTIQRTQQEDSAVYLCASSFASGLAVDHNEQFFGPGTRLTVL.

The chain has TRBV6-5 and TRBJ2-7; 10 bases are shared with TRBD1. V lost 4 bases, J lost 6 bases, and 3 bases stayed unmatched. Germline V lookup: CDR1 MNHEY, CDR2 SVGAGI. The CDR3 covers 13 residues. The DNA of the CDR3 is TGTGCCAGCAGTTCCTGGACAGGGGGCGAGCAGTACTTC. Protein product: CASSSWTGGEQYF.

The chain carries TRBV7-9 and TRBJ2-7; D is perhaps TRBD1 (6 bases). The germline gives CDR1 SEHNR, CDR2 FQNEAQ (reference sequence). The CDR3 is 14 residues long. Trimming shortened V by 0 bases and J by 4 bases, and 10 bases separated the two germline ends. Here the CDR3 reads CASSLANRAYEQYF. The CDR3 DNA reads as TGTGCCAGCAGCTTAGCCAACAGGGCATACGAGCAGTACTTC.

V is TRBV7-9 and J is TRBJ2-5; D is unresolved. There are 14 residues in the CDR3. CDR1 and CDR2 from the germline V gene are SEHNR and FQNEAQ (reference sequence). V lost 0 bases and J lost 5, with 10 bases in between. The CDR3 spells CASSLAKGGETQYF. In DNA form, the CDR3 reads TGTGCCAGCAGCTTAGCGAAGGGCGGCGAGACCCAGTACTTC.

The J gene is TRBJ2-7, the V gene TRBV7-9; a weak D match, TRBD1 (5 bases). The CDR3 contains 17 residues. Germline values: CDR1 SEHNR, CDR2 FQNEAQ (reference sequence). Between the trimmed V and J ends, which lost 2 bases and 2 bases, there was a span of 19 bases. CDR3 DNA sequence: TGTGCCAGCAGCTTAACTCCGCTACAGGTGATAACCTACGAGCAGTACTTC. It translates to CASSLTPLQVITYEQYF.

CDR3 region: CASSARLGRLVREKLFF. The CDR3 bases are TGTGCCAGCAGTGCCCGGCTTGGGAGACTAGTGAGAGAAAAACTGTTTTTT. The rearrangement uses TRBV27 and TRBJ1-4; D not resolved. Deletions cut 5 bases from V and 8 bases from J, with 24 bases between. Per germline, CDR1 MNHEY and CDR2 SMNVEV (reference sequence). The CDR3 sequence is 17 residues long.

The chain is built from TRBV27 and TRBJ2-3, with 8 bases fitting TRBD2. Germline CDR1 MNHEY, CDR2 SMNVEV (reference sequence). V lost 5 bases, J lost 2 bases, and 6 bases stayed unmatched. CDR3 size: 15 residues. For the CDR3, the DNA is TGTGCCAGCAGTAGAGTTAGCGGGAACACAGATACGCAGTATTTT. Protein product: CASSRVSGNTDTQYF.

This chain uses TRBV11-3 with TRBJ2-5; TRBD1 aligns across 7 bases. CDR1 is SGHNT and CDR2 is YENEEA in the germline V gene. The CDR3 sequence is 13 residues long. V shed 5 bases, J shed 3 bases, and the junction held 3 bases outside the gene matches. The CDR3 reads CASSPGTEETQYF. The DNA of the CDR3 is TGTGCCAGCAGCCCCGGGACAGAAGAGACCCAGTACTTC.

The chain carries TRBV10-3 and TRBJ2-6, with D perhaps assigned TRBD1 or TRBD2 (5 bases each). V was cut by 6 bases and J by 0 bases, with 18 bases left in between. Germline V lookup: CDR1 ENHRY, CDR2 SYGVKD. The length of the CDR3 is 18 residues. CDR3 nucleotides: TGTGCCATCAGCCTCGAGGGGAGAGGGTTCTCTGGGGCCAACGTCCTGACTTTC. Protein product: CAISLEGRGFSGANVLTF.

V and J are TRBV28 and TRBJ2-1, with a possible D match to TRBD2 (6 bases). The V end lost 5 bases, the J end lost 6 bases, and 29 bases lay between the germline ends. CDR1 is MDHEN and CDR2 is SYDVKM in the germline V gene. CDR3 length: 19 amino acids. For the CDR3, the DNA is TGTGCCAGCAGTCATAGGTACTTACTAGCCAATAGGGCTGGCAATGAGCAGTTCTTC. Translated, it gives CASSHRYLLANRAGNEQFF.

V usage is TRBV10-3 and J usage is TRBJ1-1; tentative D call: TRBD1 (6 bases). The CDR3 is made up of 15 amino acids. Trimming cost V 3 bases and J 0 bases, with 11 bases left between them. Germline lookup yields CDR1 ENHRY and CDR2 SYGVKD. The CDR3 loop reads CAISEVGGMNTEAFF. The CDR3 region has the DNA TGTGCCATCAGTGAAGTAGGGGGAATGAACACTGAAGCTTTCTTT.

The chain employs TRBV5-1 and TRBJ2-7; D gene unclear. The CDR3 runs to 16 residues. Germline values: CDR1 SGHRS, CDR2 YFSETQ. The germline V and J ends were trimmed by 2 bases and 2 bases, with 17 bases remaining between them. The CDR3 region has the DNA TGCGCCAGCAGCTTCGGCGCGTCTCTACCCCCCTACGAGCAGTACTTC. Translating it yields CASSFGASLPPYEQYF.

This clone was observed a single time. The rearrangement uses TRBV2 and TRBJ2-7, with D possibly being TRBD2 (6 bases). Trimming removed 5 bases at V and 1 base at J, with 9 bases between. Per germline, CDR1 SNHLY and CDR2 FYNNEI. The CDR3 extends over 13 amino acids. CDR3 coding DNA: TGTGCCAGCAGTCGGGACTTTTCCTACGAGCAGTACTTC. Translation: CASSRDFSYEQYF.

CDR3 coding DNA: TGCGCCAGCAGTCAAAAAACAGGGGGCAACTGCACAGATACGCAGTATTTT. Its translation is CASSQKTGGNCTDTQYF. This chain connects TRBV23-1 to TRBJ2-3, with 9 bases matching TRBD1. TRBV23-1 is classed as an ORF, of uncertain function. The CDR3 covers 17 residues. V shed 2 bases and J 1 base; nucleotides not matched to a gene: 7.

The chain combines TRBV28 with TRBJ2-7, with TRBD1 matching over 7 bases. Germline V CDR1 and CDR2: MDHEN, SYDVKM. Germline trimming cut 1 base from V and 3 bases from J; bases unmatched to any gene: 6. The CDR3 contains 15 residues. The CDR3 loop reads CASSLSRDSNYEQYF. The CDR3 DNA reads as TGTGCCAGCAGTTTATCCCGGGACAGCAACTACGAGCAGTACTTC.